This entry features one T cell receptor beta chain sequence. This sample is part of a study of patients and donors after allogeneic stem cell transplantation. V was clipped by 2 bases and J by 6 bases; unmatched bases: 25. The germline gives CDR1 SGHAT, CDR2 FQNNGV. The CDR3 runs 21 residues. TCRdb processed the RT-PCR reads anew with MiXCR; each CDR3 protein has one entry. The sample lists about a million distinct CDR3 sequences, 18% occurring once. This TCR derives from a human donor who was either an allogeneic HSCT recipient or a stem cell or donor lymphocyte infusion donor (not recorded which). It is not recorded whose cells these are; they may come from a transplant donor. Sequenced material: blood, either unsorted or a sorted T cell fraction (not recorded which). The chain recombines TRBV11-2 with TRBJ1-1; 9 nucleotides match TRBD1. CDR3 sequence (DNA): TGTGCCAGCAGCTTATGGTATTACGGGACAGGGACAGCCAACAAGGTCCCTGAAGCTTTCTTT. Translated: CASSLWYYGTGTANKVPEAFF.